The entry that follows covers one T cell receptor (beta chain) sequence. The antigen is undetermined. Sequencing used immunoSEQ multiplex PCR; TCRdb keeps in-frame clones, though not all of them. This sample has 7,000 to 7,500 clones; roughly 23% occur once, and the top ten carry roughly 3.9%. The data belong to a study of T cells in localized non-small cell lung cancer. Study-wide results and limits: It was uninvolved adjacent lung that showed the highest T cell clonality, exceeding tumor.

Per germline, CDR1 KGHSH and CDR2 LQKENI. This CDR3 has 14 amino acids. V was clipped by 3 bases and J by 6 bases, with 12 bases between them. The origin of this receptor is a man between 40 and 75 years old with stage III squamous cell lung carcinoma. Sequenced material: lung tumor tissue, taken before any cancer treatment. The chain couples TRBV18 to TRBJ1-5; weak D call: TRBD1 (5 bases). In DNA form, the CDR3 reads TGTGCCAGCTCACCTTTCAGGGATATTCAGCCCCAGCATTTT. This sequence encodes CASSPFRDIQPQHF.